This T cell receptor (beta chain) appears in the sequencing data of a study of T cell repertoires in ileal Crohn's disease. Looking at the study overall: Thiopurines (around eleven) or anti-TNF agents (roughly 18) were given postoperatively to about half.

Assay: immunoSEQ multiplex PCR; the TCRdb copy retains only in-frame clones and omits some. The sample lists thousands of clones, approximately 69% occurring once. This clone was recorded only once. What it binds is unknown. Described time point: neoterminal ileum biopsy at postoperative endoscopy, about 6 months after surgery. CDR3 length: 17 amino acids. Trimming stripped 3 bases from V and 2 bases from J, with 17 bases between. CDR1 and CDR2 from the germline V gene are LNHDA and SQIVND (reference sequence). Study-level points and caveats: High-frequency clones were more common in sorted CD8 than CD4 cells.

The sequenced sample was ileal tissue. The V call is TRBV19, the J call TRBJ1-3; no clear D gene. The TCR originated in an adult with Crohn's disease. The CDR3 loop is CASSIQPAGHPGNTIYF. CDR3 nucleotide sequence: TGTGCCAGTAGTATCCAACCCGCAGGCCACCCTGGAAACACCATATATTTT.